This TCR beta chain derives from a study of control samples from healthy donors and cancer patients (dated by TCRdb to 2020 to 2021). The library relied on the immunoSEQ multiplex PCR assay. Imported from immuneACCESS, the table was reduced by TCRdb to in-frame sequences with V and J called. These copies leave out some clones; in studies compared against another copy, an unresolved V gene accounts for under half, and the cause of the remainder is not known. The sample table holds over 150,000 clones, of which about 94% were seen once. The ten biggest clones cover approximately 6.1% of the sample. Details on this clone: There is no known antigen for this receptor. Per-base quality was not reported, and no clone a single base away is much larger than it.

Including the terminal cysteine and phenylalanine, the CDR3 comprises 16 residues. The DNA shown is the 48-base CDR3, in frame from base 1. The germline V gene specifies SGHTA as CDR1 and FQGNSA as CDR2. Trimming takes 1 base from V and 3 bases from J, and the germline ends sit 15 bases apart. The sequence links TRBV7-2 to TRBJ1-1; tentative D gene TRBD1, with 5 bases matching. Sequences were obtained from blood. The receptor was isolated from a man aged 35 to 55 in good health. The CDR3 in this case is CASSLGGHPQDTEAFF. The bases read TGTGCCAGCAGCTTAGGTGGCCACCCACAGGACACTGAAGCTTTCTTT.